The entry below describes one T cell receptor (beta chain). While CD8+ and CD4+ T cells were isolated negatively, TEMRA cells were enriched by FACS. The record originates from a study of CD8 T cells in Susac syndrome. An amount of RNA that ranged from roughly 0.45 to 1 ug was reverse transcribed with random hexamers. A single record per CDR3 protein comes from TCRdb applying MiXCR to the immunoSEQ multiplex PCR reads. The sample includes around 280,000 distinct CDR3 sequences, around 84% of them seen just once. Deletions cut 5 bases from V and 5 bases from J, with 15 bases between. The germline CDR1 and CDR2 sequences are SEHNR and FQNEAQ (reference sequence). The length of the CDR3 is 14 residues.

Sequencing was performed on CD8+ T cells from PBMCs. This chain joins TRBV7-9 and TRBJ2-5; either TRBD1 or TRBD2 may supply D (5 bases each). This sequence originates from a human donor with multiple sclerosis. The CDR3 DNA is TGTGCCAGCAGCCCCCCCCGGGGCTGGGAGACCCAGTACTTC. Protein sequence: CASSPPRGWETQYF.